The sequence of this TCR beta chain was determined in a study of blood T cell repertoires in COVID-19. Overall study context: Material from acute and convalescent COVID-19 was sourced from the United States, Italy and Spain.

Source study methods: The authors estimated nucleated cell counts from reference gene primer amplification. The protocol was immunoSEQ multiplex PCR, while the TCRdb copy is restricted to in-frame clones and leaves out a portion. V, J and clone size were drawn from that table, and D and trimming were deduced from the DNA. Here the sample spans under 400,000 clones, roughly 88% being singletons. The Seattle patients, enrolled during active infection, were followed longitudinally. Material for sequencing was peripheral blood. This clonotype originated in a woman under 40 with COVID-19, enrolled during active disease.

The CDR3 DNA sequence: TGTGCCAGCATTTCAGGGTCAGTTGGGGGGACTGAAGCTTTCTTT. Its translation: CASISGSVGGTEAFF. V and J are TRBV28 and TRBJ1-1, with D perhaps TRBD1 (5 bases). CDR1 is MDHEN and CDR2 is SYDVKM in the germline V gene. V lost 7 bases, J lost 5 bases, and 20 bases lay in between. This CDR3 has 15 amino acids.